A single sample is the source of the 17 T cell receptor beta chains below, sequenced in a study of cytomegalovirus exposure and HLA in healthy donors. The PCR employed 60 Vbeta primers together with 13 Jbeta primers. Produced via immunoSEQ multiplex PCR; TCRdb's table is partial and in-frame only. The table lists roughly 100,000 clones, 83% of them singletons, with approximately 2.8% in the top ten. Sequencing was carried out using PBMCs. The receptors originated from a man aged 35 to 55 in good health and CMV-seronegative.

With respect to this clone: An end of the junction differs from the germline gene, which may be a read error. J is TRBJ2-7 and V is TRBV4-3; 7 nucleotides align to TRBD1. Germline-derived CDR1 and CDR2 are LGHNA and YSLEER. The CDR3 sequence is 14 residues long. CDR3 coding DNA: TGCGCCAGCAGCCAAGATTTTCTGACAGGGAAGGTTCTCTTC. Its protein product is CASSQDFLTGKVLF.

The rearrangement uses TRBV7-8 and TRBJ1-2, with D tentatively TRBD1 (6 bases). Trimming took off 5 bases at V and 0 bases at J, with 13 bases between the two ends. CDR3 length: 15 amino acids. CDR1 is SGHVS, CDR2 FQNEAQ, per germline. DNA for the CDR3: TGTGCCAGCAGCCTCCATTGGGGGCCTAACTATGGCTACACCTTC. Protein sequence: CASSLHWGPNYGYTF.

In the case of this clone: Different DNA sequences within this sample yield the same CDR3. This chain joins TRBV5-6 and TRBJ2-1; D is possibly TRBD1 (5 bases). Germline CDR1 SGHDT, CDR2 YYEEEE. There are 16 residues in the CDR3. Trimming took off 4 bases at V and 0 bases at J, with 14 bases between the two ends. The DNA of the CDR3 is TGTGCCAGCAGCCTGTTTGGAAGGGGCTCCTACAATGAGCAGTTCTTC. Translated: CASSLFGRGSYNEQFF.

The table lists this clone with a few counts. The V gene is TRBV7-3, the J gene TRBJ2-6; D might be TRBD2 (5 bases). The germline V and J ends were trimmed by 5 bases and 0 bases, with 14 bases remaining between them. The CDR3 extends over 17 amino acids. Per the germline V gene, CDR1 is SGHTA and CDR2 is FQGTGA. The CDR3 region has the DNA TGTGCCAGCAGCCCGCCGGAAGGGAGCTCTGGGGCCAACGTCCTGACTTTC. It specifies CASSPPEGSSGANVLTF.

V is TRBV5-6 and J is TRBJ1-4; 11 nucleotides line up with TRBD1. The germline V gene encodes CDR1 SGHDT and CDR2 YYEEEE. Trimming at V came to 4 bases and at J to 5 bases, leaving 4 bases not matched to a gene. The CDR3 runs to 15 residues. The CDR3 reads CASSNGQGANEKLFF. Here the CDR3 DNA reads TGTGCCAGCAGCAATGGACAGGGGGCGAATGAAAAACTGTTTTTT. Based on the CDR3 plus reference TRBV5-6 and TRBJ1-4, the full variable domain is DAGVTQSPTHLIKTRGQQVTLRCSPKSGHDTVSWYQQALGQGPQFIFQYYEEEERQRGNFPDRFSGHQFPNYSSELNVNALLLGDSALYLCASSNGQGANEKLFFGSGTQLSVL.

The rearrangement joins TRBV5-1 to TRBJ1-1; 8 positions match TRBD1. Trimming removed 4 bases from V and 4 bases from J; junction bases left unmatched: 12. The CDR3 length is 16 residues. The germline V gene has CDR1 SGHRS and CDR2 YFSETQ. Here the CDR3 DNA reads TGCGCCAGCAGCATGGTTTGGGGACAGGCCGCCACTGAAGCTTTCTTT. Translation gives CASSMVWGQAATEAFF.

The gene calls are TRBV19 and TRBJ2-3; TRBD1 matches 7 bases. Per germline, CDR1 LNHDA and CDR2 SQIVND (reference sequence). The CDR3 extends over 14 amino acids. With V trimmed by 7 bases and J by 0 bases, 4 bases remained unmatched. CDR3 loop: CASTQGVSTDTQYF. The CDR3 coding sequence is TGTGCCAGTACCCAGGGGGTTAGCACAGATACGCAGTATTTT.

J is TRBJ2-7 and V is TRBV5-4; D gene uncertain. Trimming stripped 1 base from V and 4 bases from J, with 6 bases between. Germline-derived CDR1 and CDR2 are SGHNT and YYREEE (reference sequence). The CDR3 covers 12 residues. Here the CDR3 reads CASSLYSYEQYF. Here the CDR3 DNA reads TGTGCCAGCAGCTTGTACAGTTACGAGCAGTACTTC.

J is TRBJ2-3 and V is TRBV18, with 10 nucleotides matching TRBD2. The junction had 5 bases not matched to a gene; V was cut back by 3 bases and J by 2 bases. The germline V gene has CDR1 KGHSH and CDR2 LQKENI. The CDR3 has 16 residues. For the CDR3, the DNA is TGTGCCAGCTCACCCGCAAGCGGGGGGGCCACAGATACGCAGTATTTT. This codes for CASSPASGGATDTQYF.

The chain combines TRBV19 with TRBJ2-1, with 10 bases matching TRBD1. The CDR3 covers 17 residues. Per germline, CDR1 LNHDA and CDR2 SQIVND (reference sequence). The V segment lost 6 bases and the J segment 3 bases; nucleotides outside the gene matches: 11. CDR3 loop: CASSTDGGTGVYNEQFF. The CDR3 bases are TGTGCCAGTAGCACCGATGGGGGGACAGGGGTCTACAATGAGCAGTTCTTC.

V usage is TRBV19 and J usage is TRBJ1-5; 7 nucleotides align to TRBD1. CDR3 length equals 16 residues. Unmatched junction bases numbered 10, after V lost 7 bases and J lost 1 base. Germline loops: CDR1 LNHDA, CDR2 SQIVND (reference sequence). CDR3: CASMGTARGSNQPQHF. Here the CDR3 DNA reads TGTGCCAGTATGGGGACAGCTCGGGGGAGCAATCAGCCCCAGCATTTT.

The CDR3: CASSELAGGRGIADTQYF. DNA for the CDR3: TGCGCCAGCAGCGAACTAGCGGGGGGGCGGGGTATAGCAGATACGCAGTATTTT. This chain links TRBV5-1 with TRBJ2-3, with TRBD2 identical over 13 bases. The CDR3 is 18 amino acids. V lost 4 bases and J lost 4; bases outside the gene matches: 12. Per germline, CDR1 SGHRS and CDR2 YFSETQ.

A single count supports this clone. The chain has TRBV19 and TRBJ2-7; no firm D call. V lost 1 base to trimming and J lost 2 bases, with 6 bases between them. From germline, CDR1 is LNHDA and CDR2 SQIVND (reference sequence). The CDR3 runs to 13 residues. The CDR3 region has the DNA TGTGCCAGTAGTATAGTGTTAGCCTACGAGCAGTACTTC. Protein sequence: CASSIVLAYEQYF.

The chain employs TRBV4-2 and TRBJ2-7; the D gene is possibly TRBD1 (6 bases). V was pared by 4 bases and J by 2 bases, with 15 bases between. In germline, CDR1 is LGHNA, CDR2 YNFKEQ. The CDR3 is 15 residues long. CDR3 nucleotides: TGTGCCAGCAGCCCCGGAGACAGGAGTACCTACGAGCAGTACTTC. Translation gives CASSPGDRSTYEQYF.

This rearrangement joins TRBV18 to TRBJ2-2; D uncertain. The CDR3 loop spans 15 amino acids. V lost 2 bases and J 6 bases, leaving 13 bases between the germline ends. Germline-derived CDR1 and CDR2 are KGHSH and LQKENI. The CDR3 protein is CASSPTAPVAGELFF. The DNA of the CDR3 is TGTGCCAGCTCACCAACAGCACCCGTTGCCGGGGAGCTGTTTTTT.

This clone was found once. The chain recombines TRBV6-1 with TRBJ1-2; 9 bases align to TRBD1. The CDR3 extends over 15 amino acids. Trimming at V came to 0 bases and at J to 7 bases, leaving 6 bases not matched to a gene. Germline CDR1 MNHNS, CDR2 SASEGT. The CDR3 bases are TGTGCCAGCAGTGAAGCGCTTGGACAGGGGCTTGGCTACACCTTC. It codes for CASSEALGQGLGYTF.

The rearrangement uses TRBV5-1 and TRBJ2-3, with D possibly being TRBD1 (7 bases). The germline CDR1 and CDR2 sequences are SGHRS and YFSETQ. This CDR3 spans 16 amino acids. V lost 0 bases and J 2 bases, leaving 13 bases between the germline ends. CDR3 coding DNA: TGCGCCAGCAGCTTGGGGGCGGGACAGCTCACAGATACGCAGTATTTT. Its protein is CASSLGAGQLTDTQYF.